The 10 T cell receptor beta chains listed next were all sequenced from one sample in a study of response to subunit inactivated influenza vaccine. Via MiXCR, TCRdb re-called the RT-PCR reads, giving one row per CDR3 protein. This table has a few hundred thousand distinct CDR3 sequences, less than 25% appearing once. Material: PBMCs from blood, obtained approximately 20 months after vaccination. The receptors derive from a man between 50 and 69 years old who received an inactivated influenza vaccine.

This clonotype was seen at least ten times. V is TRBV11-2 and J is TRBJ2-3; D remains ambiguous. The CDR3 runs 15 residues. V was clipped by 5 bases and J by 3 bases, with 15 bases between them. Germline CDR1 is SGHAT and CDR2 is FQNNGV. CDR3 sequence reads: CASSQRDGSTDTQYF. In DNA, the CDR3 is TGTGCCAGCAGCCAGAGAGACGGCTCTACAGATACGCAGTATTTT.

This clonotype has a handful of counts. This rearrangement joins TRBV4-1 to TRBJ2-2; tentatively, D is TRBD2 (5 bases). Germline assignment: CDR1 MGHRA and CDR2 YSYEKL. This CDR3 spans 15 amino acids. Trimming stripped 4 bases from V and 5 bases from J, with 14 bases between. The CDR3 DNA reads TGCGCCAGCAGCCTCGATCCCGGGGTTACCGGGGAGCTGTTTTTT. As protein: CASSLDPGVTGELFF.

The sample holds a few counts of this clonotype. This rearrangement joins TRBV6-2 or TRBV6-3 to TRBJ2-2; no firm D call. Germline CDR1 and CDR2: MNHEY and SVGEGT. The germline V and J ends were trimmed by 5 bases and 0 bases, with 10 bases remaining between them. The CDR3 spans 15 residues. CDR3 loop: CASSLQVPNTGELFF. Here the CDR3 DNA reads TGTGCCAGCAGTCTGCAGGTTCCGAACACCGGGGAGCTGTTTTTT.

This clonotype was seen repeatedly, ten times or more. The V and J genes are TRBV27 and TRBJ1-5; D ambiguous. This CDR3 has 14 residues. V was clipped by 2 bases and J by 0 bases, with 5 bases between them. Germline CDR1 and CDR2: MNHEY and SMNVEV (reference sequence). CDR3 sequence (DNA): TGTGCCAGCAGTTTACGGGATAGCAATCAGCCCCAGCATTTT. As protein: CASSLRDSNQPQHF.

This clonotype has a handful of counts. The chain joins TRBV7-2 to TRBJ1-2; D is ambiguous. The CDR3 contains 14 residues. V dropped 0 bases and J dropped 8 bases, with 13 bases sitting between them. Germline-derived CDR1 and CDR2 are SGHTA and FQGNSA. CDR3 sequence: CASSLATTSRGYTF. CDR3 in DNA: TGTGCCAGCAGCTTAGCCACAACCTCACGCGGCTACACCTTC.

The chain carries TRBV2 and TRBJ1-6; tentatively, D is TRBD1 (6 bases). The CDR3 spans 15 residues. CDR1 SNHLY and CDR2 FYNNEI come from the germline V gene. The V end was cut by 8 bases, the J end by 0 bases, with 11 bases between. The CDR3 nucleotides are TGTGCCAGCGATACAGGGCGCTCCTATAATTCACCCCTCCACTTT. It is translated as CASDTGRSYNSPLHF.

Ten or more counts support this clonotype. The chain couples TRBV2 to TRBJ1-2; possibly TRBD1 for D (6 bases). Germline lookup yields CDR1 SNHLY and CDR2 FYNNEI. The CDR3 sequence is 14 residues long. Trimming left V 0 bases short and J 4 bases short, with 9 bases between. The CDR3 loop reads CASSEAGRGYGYTF. The CDR3 DNA reads as TGTGCCAGCAGTGAAGCGGGCAGGGGCTATGGCTACACCTTC. Combining the CDR3 with reference TRBV2 and TRBJ1-2 gives the whole variable domain EPEVTQTPSHQVTQMGQEVILRCVPISNHLYFYWYRQILGQKVEFLVSFYNNEISEKSEIFDDQFSVERPDGSNFTLKIRSTKLEDSAMYFCASSEAGRGYGYTFGSGTRLTVV.

The V call is TRBV5-1, the J call TRBJ1-1, with D hard to call. Germline V lookup: CDR1 SGHRS, CDR2 YFSETQ. V lost 0 bases, J lost 3 bases, and 15 bases lay in between. The CDR3 extends over 16 amino acids. The DNA for the CDR3 is TGCGCCAGCAGCTTGGGACGCACCTGGTCGGACACTGAAGCTTTCTTT. It codes for CASSLGRTWSDTEAFF.

This sequence joins TRBV10-3 and TRBJ2-3; the match to TRBD2 covers 10 bases. Germline CDR1 is ENHRY and CDR2 is SYGVKD. Trimming removed 5 bases from V and 1 base from J; junction bases left unmatched: 9. There are 17 residues in the CDR3. The DNA for the CDR3 is TGTGCCATCAGTCTAGCGGGGGCAGCTCTACGCACAGATACGCAGTATTTT. Its protein product is CAISLAGAALRTDTQYF.

This clonotype has more than one count but fewer than ten. The CDR3 sequence: CASSHTSGSTYEQYF. The CDR3 nucleotides are TGCGCCAGCAGCCATACTAGCGGGAGTACTTACGAGCAGTACTTC. This chain joins TRBV4-3 and TRBJ2-7; 11 bases are a match to TRBD2. Germline V gene lookup returns CDR1 LGHNA and CDR2 YSLEER. V lost 3 bases, J lost 4 bases, and 5 bases stayed unmatched. The CDR3 is made up of 15 amino acids.